The sequence of this T cell receptor (beta chain) was determined in a study of cytomegalovirus exposure and HLA in healthy donors. CDR3 length: 14 residues. Germline V gene data show CDR1 as WSHSY and CDR2 as SAAADI. Losses at the gene ends were 6 bases for V and 0 bases for J; bases not matched to a gene: 4. Primers for the PCR totalled 60 Vbeta and 13 Jbeta. Assay: immunoSEQ multiplex PCR; the TCRdb copy retains only in-frame clones and omits some. The table records about 150,000 clones, about 80% of them present only once. Sequencing was done on a sample of PBMCs. The V call is TRBV10-2, the J call TRBJ2-7; 8 bases agree with TRBD1. This sequence originates from a woman between 50 and 59 years old in good health and CMV-seropositive. DNA of the CDR3: TGCGCCAGCAGCCCTGACAGGGGCTCCTACGAGCAGTACTTC. Translation gives CASSPDRGSYEQYF.